One and the same sample provided the 7 T cell receptor beta chains below, sequenced in a study of T-cell reconstitution after alpha-beta-depleted transplantation in children. Preparation of the TCRbeta library was carried out with unique molecular identifiers. MiXCR, applied by TCRdb to the PCR reads, yields one record per CDR3 protein. The table includes hundreds of thousands of distinct CDR3 sequences, approximately 8% detected once. Material: PBMCs, mostly from graft donor cells, obtained 180 days after TCRalphabeta/CD19-depleted stem cell transplant. The receptor source for this set is a male patient younger than 18 who had a stem cell transplant for acute lymphoblastic leukemia, so the T cells may come from the graft donor.

This clonotype has ten or more counts. The J gene is TRBJ2-3, the V gene TRBV7-9; D unresolved. Germline V gives CDR1 SEHNR, CDR2 FQNEAQ (reference sequence). The CDR3 totals 12 residues. With 5 bases removed from V and 9 bases from J, the gap between germline ends came to 12 bases. The CDR3 sequence is CASSLDMVTQYF. CDR3 nucleotides: TGTGCCAGCAGCCTTGACATGGTCACGCAGTATTTT.

This clonotype showed up many times. The rearrangement uses TRBV3-1 and TRBJ1-1; 7 positions agree with TRBD1. CDR1 and CDR2 from the germline V gene are LGHDT and YNNKEL (reference sequence). After removal of 4 bases from V and 3 bases from J, the junction contained 5 bases not matched to a gene. The CDR3 covers 14 residues. The CDR3: CASSLRGGYTEAFF. In DNA form, the CDR3 reads TGTGCCAGCAGCCTCAGGGGGGGGTACACTGAAGCTTTCTTT.

The chain employs TRBV19 and TRBJ2-5, with D unclear. The CDR3 is 12 residues long. The germline CDR1 and CDR2 sequences are LNHDA and SQIVND (reference sequence). The ends were cut back, 3 bases at V and 4 bases at J, with 6 bases in the middle. CDR3 loop: CASSIPRETQYF. The CDR3 DNA follows: TGTGCCAGTAGTATCCCAAGAGAGACCCAGTACTTC.

This clonotype has at least ten counts. The gene calls are TRBV28 and TRBJ2-2; 9 positions agree with TRBD2. The CDR3 runs 16 residues. V trimming: 6 bases; J trimming: 4 bases; junction bases outside the gene matches: 9. Germline values: CDR1 MDHEN, CDR2 SYDVKM. CDR3 loop: CASSRFGGRATGELFF. The CDR3 nucleotides read TGTGCCAGCAGCCGCTTTGGCGGGAGGGCCACCGGGGAGCTGTTTTTT.

This clonotype was counted at least ten times. The chain uses TRBV29-1 and TRBJ2-1; D is ambiguous. The CDR3 is 11 amino acids. The germline gives CDR1 SQVTM, CDR2 ANQGSEA. V lost 8 bases to trimming and J lost 4 bases, with 9 bases between them. CDR3 in DNA: TGCAGCACATGGGCGTACAATGAGCAGTTCTTC. This codes for CSTWAYNEQFF.

This clonotype was recorded at least ten times. The V and J genes are TRBV20-1 and TRBJ2-7, with 13 bases lining up with TRBD2. This CDR3 is 16 amino acids long. Germline CDR1 and CDR2: DFQATT and SNEGSKA (reference sequence). Losses at the gene ends were 0 bases for V and 6 bases for J; bases not matched to a gene: 8. CDR3 in DNA: TGCAGTGCTAGAGATCCGCGGGGACTAGCGGGAAGCGAGCAGTACTTC. It translates to CSARDPRGLAGSEQYF.

This clonotype came up a few times. A read error is possible here, since a much larger clone lies one base away. V usage is TRBV12-3 or TRBV12-4 and J usage is TRBJ2-2; tentative D call: TRBD1 (6 bases). This CDR3 comprises 18 residues. CDR3 nucleotide sequence: TGTGCCATCAGTTTAGCGAGGGGGTGCCCTCGACTCCACGGGGAGCTGTTTTTT. This gives the protein CAISLARGCPRLHGELFF.